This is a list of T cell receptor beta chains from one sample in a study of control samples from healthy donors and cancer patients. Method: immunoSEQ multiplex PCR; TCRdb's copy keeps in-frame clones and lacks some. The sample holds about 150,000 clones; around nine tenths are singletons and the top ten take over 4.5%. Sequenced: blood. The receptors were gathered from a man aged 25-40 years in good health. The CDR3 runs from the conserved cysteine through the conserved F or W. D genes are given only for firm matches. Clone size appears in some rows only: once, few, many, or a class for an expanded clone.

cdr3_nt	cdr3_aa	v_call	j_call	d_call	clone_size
TGTGCCAGCAGCTGGGGGCTAGGAACTAACTATGGCTACACCTTC	CASSWGLGTNYGYTF	TRBV3-1/TRBV3-2	TRBJ1-2	-	-
TGTGCCAGCAGCTCCGATTACGGGGAGACAGCTTTCTTT	CASSSDYGETAFF	TRBV7-2	TRBJ1-1	-	-
TGTGCCAGCAGCCAAGGGCCAACAGAGGCAGATACGCAGTATTTT	CASSQGPTEADTQYF	TRBV3-1/TRBV3-2	TRBJ2-3	-	-
TGTGCCAGCAGTGATTGGCAGGGAACCTACGAGCAGTACTTC	CASSDWQGTYEQYF	TRBV25-1	TRBJ2-7	-	-
TGTGCCAGCAGCTTAGGACGGGCTAACTATGGCTACACCTTC	CASSLGRANYGYTF	TRBV11-2	TRBJ1-2	-	-
TGTGCCAGCGCGACTAGCGGGGCATCCTACAATGAGCAGTTCTTC	CASATSGASYNEQFF	TRBV6-5	TRBJ2-1	TRBD2	-
TGTGCCAGCACCCTGTTGGGCAGGGGGATCACTGAAGCTTTCTTT	CASTLLGRGITEAFF	TRBV7-2	TRBJ1-1	TRBD1	-
TGTGCCAGCAGCCGGACAGGGTGGAGCAATCAGCCCCAGCATTTT	CASSRTGWSNQPQHF	TRBV5-6	TRBJ1-5	TRBD1	-
TGTGCCAGCAGCCAAAGCTCGTCGTCAGCGGGGGGGCCCAGGGAGCAGTACTTC	CASSQSSSSAGGPREQYF	TRBV4-2	TRBJ2-7	TRBD2	-
TGTGCCAGTAGTATCACTAGCGGGAGGGCCTCGAACAATGAGCAGTTCTTC	CASSITSGRASNNEQFF	TRBV19	TRBJ2-1	TRBD2	-
TGTGCCACCAGTGATTACCAGGGTACCGAGCAGTACTTC	CATSDYQGTEQYF	TRBV24-1	TRBJ2-7	-	-
TGTGCCAGCAGTGAACGGCCAGGGAGCACAGATACGCAGTATTTT	CASSERPGSTDTQYF	TRBV2	TRBJ2-3	-	-
TGTGCCAGCAGTGAAAGCAGGGCCGGTAATCAGCCCCAGCATTTT	CASSESRAGNQPQHF	TRBV2	TRBJ1-5	-	-
TGTGCCAGCAGCTCGGGGCCTAGCTCCTACAATGAGCAGTTCTTC	CASSSGPSSYNEQFF	TRBV11-2	TRBJ2-1	-	-
TGTGCCAGCAGCTCAGACCACAGGACACAAGTTTTCACTGAAGCTTTCTTT	CASSSDHRTQVFTEAFF	TRBV11-3	TRBJ1-1	-	-
TGTGCCAGCAGCCCCCGGGACGCAGGGTTAATTGCTTTCTTT	CASSPRDAGLIAFF	TRBV3-1/TRBV3-2	TRBJ1-1	-	-
TGTGCCAGCAGCGAGACGACGGCGACCTACGAGCAGTACTTC	CASSETTATYEQYF	TRBV9	TRBJ2-7	-	-
TGTGCCACCAGTGAATGGACTTTTCGTGGAAACACCGGGGAGCTGTTTTTT	CATSEWTFRGNTGELFF	TRBV24-1	TRBJ2-2	-	few
TGTGCCAGCAGTGCAGGGGGGGAGACCCAGTACTTC	CASSAGGETQYF	TRBV2	TRBJ2-5	-	-
TGTGCTAGTGGTCTCTCCCACCCAGAGGGCTACAATGAGCAGTTCTTC	CASGLSHPEGYNEQFF	TRBV12-5	TRBJ2-1	-	-
TGCGCCAGCAGCTTGGATAGCGGGGCATACACCGGGGAGCTGTTTTTT	CASSLDSGAYTGELFF	TRBV5-1	TRBJ2-2	TRBD2	-
TGTGCCAGCGCAGGCGGGGGGGTGTATACGCAGTATTTT	CASAGGGVYTQYF	TRBV12-3/TRBV12-4	TRBJ2-3	TRBD2	-
TGTGCCAGCTCCCCACCCGGACGGATTAATGAAAAACTGTTTTTT	CASSPPGRINEKLFF	TRBV18	TRBJ1-4	-	once
TGTGCCAGCAGTGAGGACAGAATCAATCAGCCCCAGCATTTT	CASSEDRINQPQHF	TRBV2	TRBJ1-5	-	once
TGCAGTTTGGACAGGGACGAGACCCAGTACTTC	CSLDRDETQYF	TRBV20-1	TRBJ2-5	TRBD1	few
TGTGCCAGCAGCCCCGTTACCGGCTCCTACATTCAGTACTTC	CASSPVTGSYIQYF	TRBV3-1/TRBV3-2	TRBJ2-4	-	few
TGTGCCAGCGATCTTGCCGGGTGGGCCGGGGAGCTGTTTTTT	CASDLAGWAGELFF	TRBV6-6	TRBJ2-2	-	-
TGTGCCAGCACCTCAGTAAACACCGGGGAGCTGTTTTTT	CASTSVNTGELFF	TRBV28	TRBJ2-2	-	-
TGTGCCAGCAGCCCAAATTTCGCGGGGTTGGGCAATCAGCCCCAGCATTTT	CASSPNFAGLGNQPQHF	TRBV7-8	TRBJ1-5	-	-
TGTGCCAGCAGCTTAACAGGGGACAATGAGCAGTTCTTC	CASSLTGDNEQFF	TRBV7-3	TRBJ2-1	-	-
TGTGCCAGCAGCTTAGAGGCACATAGCAATCAGCCCCAGCATTTT	CASSLEAHSNQPQHF	TRBV7-8	TRBJ1-5	-	-